Listed below are T cell receptor beta chains from one sample, sequenced in a study of beta chain features in type 1 diabetes. Sequencing used immunoSEQ multiplex PCR; TCRdb keeps in-frame clones, though not all of them. The data contain some 900,000 clones, roughly 17% of them singletons. The specimen was naive CD4+ T cells from blood. These receptor sequences come from a woman between 18 and 29 years old in good health. Both conserved end residues are part of each CDR3. Each record gives: V gene, J gene, CDR3 protein.

V: TRBV6-6; J: TRBJ1-2; CDR3: CASSYTGPQGAGGYTF
V: TRBV28; J: TRBJ1-4; CDR3: CASSSQGGGEKLFF
V: TRBV29-1; J: TRBJ2-3; CDR3: CSVVGSGRTGTDTQYF
V: TRBV5-1; J: TRBJ1-2; CDR3: CASSPSPSGAYGYTF
V: TRBV2; J: TRBJ1-5; CDR3: CASRGQRGNQPQHF
V: TRBV28; J: TRBJ1-2; CDR3: CASSLAGLPNYGYTF
V: TRBV28; J: TRBJ1-2; CDR3: CASRSGENVYGYTF
V: TRBV11-3; J: TRBJ2-1; CDR3: CASSSSGLTYNEQFF
V: TRBV9; J: TRBJ2-1; CDR3: CASSVGGGNEQFF
V: TRBV6-6; J: TRBJ2-7; CDR3: CASSLSGRTHEQYF
V: TRBV28; J: TRBJ2-3; CDR3: CASSLTRLTGPDTQYF
V: TRBV5-6; J: TRBJ2-5; CDR3: CASSSSLARQETQYF
V: TRBV19; J: TRBJ1-5; CDR3: CASSMGQGAWQPQHF
V: TRBV9; J: TRBJ2-1; CDR3: CASSATSGGNEQFF
V: TRBV6-1; J: TRBJ1-1; CDR3: CASSPKGNTEAFF
V: TRBV5-6; J: TRBJ2-5; CDR3: CASSLPLAGETQYF
V: TRBV4-1; J: TRBJ2-3; CDR3: CASSQGLAGALADTQYF
V: TRBV7-2; J: TRBJ2-5; CDR3: CASSSGGRAEETQYF
V: TRBV18; J: TRBJ2-5; CDR3: CASSPGDRGETQYF
V: TRBV28; J: TRBJ2-3; CDR3: CASSSGGSPDTQYF
V: TRBV25-1; J: TRBJ2-1; CDR3: CASSDPGGVRYNEQFF
V: TRBV7-9; J: TRBJ2-1; CDR3: CASSEMPGSYNEQFF
V: TRBV9; J: TRBJ2-2; CDR3: CASSLEAARTGELFF
V: TRBV7-2; J: TRBJ1-2; CDR3: CASSQIHYGYTF
V: TRBV10-3; J: TRBJ2-3; CDR3: CAISEASLDTQYF
V: TRBV4-2; J: TRBJ2-1; CDR3: CASSQVRGGSYNEQFF
V: TRBV9; J: TRBJ2-3; CDR3: CASSPSSGGTDTQYF
V: TRBV16; J: TRBJ1-1; CDR3: CASSPKYGQMNTEAFF
V: TRBV14; J: TRBJ2-1; CDR3: CASSHYTGLGSNEQFF
V: TRBV6-1; J: TRBJ2-6; CDR3: CASSVLSGANVLTF